The 27 T cell receptor beta chains given below trace back to one sample, sequenced in a study of early T cells in non-severe SARS-CoV-2 infection. Each CDR3 protein is one row after TCRdb ran MiXCR on the 5' RACE reads. The table shows tens of thousands of distinct CDR3 sequences, with 9.5% occurring only once. The specimen sequenced was whole blood. The receptors originated from an adult who was a healthcare worker with PCR-confirmed SARS-CoV-2 infection or an uninfected control (not recorded which).

The sample holds many counts of this clonotype. V gene TRBV11-2 combines with J gene TRBJ1-1; a weak D match, TRBD1 (5 bases). Germline CDR1 reads SGHAT; CDR2 reads FQNNGV. CDR3 length equals 12 residues. Trimming shortened V by 5 bases and J by 7 bases, and 11 bases separated the two germline ends. CDR3 protein: CASSADSHEAFF. The CDR3 DNA reads as TGTGCCAGCAGCGCCGACAGCCATGAAGCTTTCTTT.

This clonotype was seen only a few times. This chain connects TRBV9 to TRBJ1-2; no definite D call. Per germline, CDR1 SGDLS and CDR2 YYNGEE. The CDR3 spans 13 residues. Trimming shortened V by 4 bases and J by 4 bases, and 11 bases separated the two germline ends. The DNA of the CDR3 is TGTGCCAGCAGCAATCCTCCCCGCTATGGCTACACCTTC. Translation: CASSNPPRYGYTF. Filled out from reference TRBV9 and TRBJ1-2, the complete variable domain reads DSGVTQTPKHLITATGQRVTLRCSPRSGDLSVYWYQQSLDQGLQFLIQYYNGEERAKGNILERFSAQQFPDLHSELNLSSLELGDSALYFCASSNPPRYGYTFGSGTRLTVV.

Here the CDR3 DNA reads TGTGCCAGCAGCTTATATAACGGTGGCCCTGATCAGCCCCAGCATTTT. This codes for CASSLYNGGPDQPQHF. The rearrangement joins TRBV7-9 to TRBJ1-5; D not certain. This CDR3 spans 16 amino acids. CDR1 SEHNR and CDR2 FQNEAQ come from the germline V gene (reference sequence). V lost 2 bases to trimming and J lost 5 bases, with 16 bases between them.

This sequence joins TRBV20-1 and TRBJ2-3, with 8 bases that match TRBD2. The germline gives CDR1 DFQATT, CDR2 SNEGSKA (reference sequence). The CDR3 has 16 amino acids. V lost 3 bases, J lost 0 bases, and 8 bases stayed unmatched. In DNA, the CDR3 is TGCAGTGCTAGGACGGGGGAGCGGGGGAGCACAGATACGCAGTATTTT. This encodes CSARTGERGSTDTQYF.

This clonotype showed up many times. CDR3 nucleotides: TGTGCCAGTAGTAACCGGGAAACCTACTACGAGCAGTACTTC. Protein sequence: CASSNRETYYEQYF. The V and J genes are TRBV19 and TRBJ2-7, with a tentative D call TRBD2 (5 bases). Germline CDR1 reads LNHDA; CDR2 reads SQIVND (reference sequence). The CDR3 is 14 residues long. The V end lost 4 bases, the J end lost 3 bases, and 13 bases lay between the germline ends.

This clonotype was counted at least ten times. J is TRBJ1-6 and V is TRBV14; D ambiguous. Trimming removed 0 bases from V and 8 bases from J, with 5 bases in between. This CDR3 comprises 13 residues. Germline lookup yields CDR1 SGHDN and CDR2 FVKESK. The CDR3 DNA is TGTGCCAGCAGCCAAGAGCTGGATTCACCCCTCCACTTT. Translating gives CASSQELDSPLHF.

This clonotype was seen at least ten times. The rearrangement links TRBV10-3 to TRBJ2-7; weak D call: TRBD1 (7 bases). V was trimmed by 6 bases and J by 6 bases, leaving 15 bases between them. The CDR3 has 13 amino acids. Germline CDR1 reads ENHRY; CDR2 reads SYGVKD. This chain's CDR3 is CAIRVAQGGEQYF. CDR3 coding DNA: TGTGCCATCAGGGTCGCGCAGGGGGGCGAGCAGTACTTC.

This clonotype was found many times. This sequence joins TRBV7-8 and TRBJ1-1; D perhaps matches TRBD1 (5 bases). Germline assignment: CDR1 SGHVS and CDR2 FQNEAQ. The CDR3 is made up of 12 amino acids. V was cut by 2 bases and J by 6 bases, with 7 bases left in between. The DNA of the CDR3 is TGTGCCAGCAGCTTATGGGGACCTGAAGCTTTCTTT. It specifies CASSLWGPEAFF.

This clonotype was counted between two and nine times. The chain's CDR3 is CASTGQINYEQYF. The CDR3 DNA reads as TGTGCCAGCACGGGACAGATCAATTACGAGCAGTACTTC. J is TRBJ2-7 and V is TRBV11-2; TRBD1 agrees at 7 bases. This CDR3 has 13 amino acids. Germline trimming cut 7 bases from V and 4 bases from J; bases unmatched to any gene: 7. Germline-derived CDR1 and CDR2 are SGHAT and FQNNGV.

This clonotype was detected many times. The chain combines TRBV20-1 with TRBJ2-3, with 13 positions matching TRBD2. V lost 6 bases to trimming and J lost 4 bases; unmatched junction nucleotides: 13. The CDR3 is 17 amino acids. Germline CDR1 is DFQATT and CDR2 is SNEGSKA (reference sequence). The CDR3 DNA is TGCAGTGCGACTTCTACTAGCGGGAGGGCTTTGGCAGATACGCAGTATTTT. Translation gives CSATSTSGRALADTQYF.

J is TRBJ2-3 and V is TRBV5-1, with D perhaps TRBD2 (5 bases). The CDR3 is made up of 14 amino acids. V was pared by 3 bases and J by 4 bases, with 12 bases between. Germline CDR1 is SGHRS and CDR2 is YFSETQ. The CDR3 sequence is CASSSSGGPDTQYF. The CDR3 DNA sequence: TGCGCCAGCAGCTCCTCAGGCGGGCCAGATACGCAGTATTTT.

This clonotype was picked up a small number of times. J is TRBJ1-2 and V is TRBV7-9, with TRBD1 matching over 8 bases. With 6 bases clipped from V and 2 bases from J, the junction kept 14 bases outside the gene matches. This CDR3 has 17 amino acids. Germline V lookup: CDR1 SEHNR, CDR2 FQNEAQ (reference sequence). Here the CDR3 reads CASSSPPGQDENYGYTF. Here the CDR3 DNA reads TGTGCCAGCAGTTCACCCCCGGGACAGGACGAAAACTATGGCTACACCTTC.

This clonotype was counted ten times or more. The chain is built from TRBV5-4 and TRBJ2-6; 7 bases are shared with TRBD1. CDR1 and CDR2 (germline): SGHNT, YYREEE (reference sequence). The CDR3 spans 18 residues. J was trimmed by 0 bases and V by 4 bases; bases with no gene match: 10. CDR3 region: CASSRGQTGLSGANVLTF. The CDR3 DNA is TGTGCCAGCAGCAGGGGGCAGACAGGGCTCTCTGGGGCCAACGTCCTGACTTTC.

The rearrangement uses TRBV5-1 and TRBJ2-7; D is unresolved. CDR3 length: 14 amino acids. The germline V gene has CDR1 SGHRS and CDR2 YFSETQ. The V gene lost 4 bases and the J gene lost 2 bases, with 13 bases spanning the gap. CDR3 in amino acids: CASSNAPGTYEQYF. The CDR3 region has the DNA TGCGCCAGCAGCAACGCTCCAGGAACCTACGAGCAGTACTTC.

This clonotype was found many times. The V and J genes are TRBV3-1 and TRBJ2-1; possible D gene TRBD1, 5 bases. The CDR3 has 15 amino acids. Between the trimmed V and J ends, which lost 1 base and 0 bases, there was a span of 7 bases. Germline CDR1 reads LGHDT; CDR2 reads YNNKEL (reference sequence). CDR3 bases: TGTGCCAGCAGCCAAGGAGACAGCTCCTACAATGAGCAGTTCTTC. Translating gives CASSQGDSSYNEQFF.

This clonotype was picked up many times. This chain connects TRBV5-5 to TRBJ2-3; D ambiguous. Per the germline V gene, CDR1 is SGHKS and CDR2 is YYEKEE (reference sequence). CDR3 length: 12 residues. The V and J ends lost 1 base and 4 bases respectively, with 4 bases between them. Written as DNA, the CDR3 is TGTGCCAGCAGCTTGTTGCCAGATACGCAGTATTTT. Its translation: CASSLLPDTQYF.

The chain couples TRBV19 to TRBJ2-5; D is undetermined. The CDR3 runs to 11 residues. Trimming took 10 bases from V and 4 from J, leaving 10 bases between them. The germline gives CDR1 LNHDA, CDR2 SQIVND (reference sequence). The CDR3 here is CATEMRETQYF. CDR3 in DNA: TGTGCCACAGAAATGAGAGAGACCCAGTACTTC.

In this sample, this clonotype turned up a few times. The rearrangement links TRBV20-1 to TRBJ2-7; D possibly matches TRBD1 or TRBD2 (5 bases each). This CDR3 is 14 amino acids long. The V and J ends lost 3 bases and 0 bases respectively, with 12 bases between them. Looked up from germline, CDR1 is DFQATT and CDR2 is SNEGSKA (reference sequence). CDR3 bases: TGCAGTGCTAGGGGGACGGGTCACTCCTACGAGCAGTACTTC. It specifies CSARGTGHSYEQYF.

This clonotype was detected a few times. CDR3 in DNA: TGCAGCGTTGAGAAGAGCTCCTACAATGAGCAGTTCTTC. This sequence encodes CSVEKSSYNEQFF. This sequence joins TRBV29-1 and TRBJ2-1; D is ambiguous. The CDR3 is 13 residues long. Trimming left V 3 bases short and J 0 bases short, with 6 bases between. The germline V gene encodes CDR1 SQVTM and CDR2 ANQGSEA.

The rearrangement uses TRBV5-6 and TRBJ2-1; perhaps TRBD2 as D (6 bases). The CDR3 totals 16 residues. Germline CDR1 and CDR2: SGHDT and YYEEEE. Trimming left V 0 bases short and J 0 bases short, with 10 bases between. The CDR3, as DNA: TGTGCCAGCAGCTTGGACTGGGGGGACTCCTACAATGAGCAGTTCTTC. This translates into CASSLDWGDSYNEQFF.

This clonotype appeared a few times. The chain joins TRBV29-1 to TRBJ1-5; perhaps TRBD1 as D (6 bases). Trimming took 6 bases from V and 7 from J, leaving 16 bases between them. The CDR3 runs 13 residues. Germline CDR1 reads SQVTM; CDR2 reads ANQGSEA. The CDR3 DNA reads TGCAGCGTACAACAGGGCTCTGGCCAGCCCCAGCATTTT. Protein product: CSVQQGSGQPQHF.

This clonotype has a handful of counts. This chain joins TRBV10-2 and TRBJ1-3; D uncertain. Germline values: CDR1 WSHSY, CDR2 SAAADI. This CDR3 contains 14 residues. CDR3 coding DNA: TGCGGCTCGCCGCGGGAGAGCTCTGGAAACACCATATATTTT. Residues: CGSPRESSGNTIYF.

This chain's CDR3 is CASSHPSGGPYEQYF. In nucleotides, the CDR3 is TGTGCCAGCAGCCATCCTAGCGGGGGGCCCTACGAGCAGTACTTC. The chain has TRBV3-1 and TRBJ2-7, with 11 nucleotides matching TRBD2. In germline, CDR1 is LGHDT, CDR2 YNNKEL (reference sequence). CDR3 length equals 15 residues. V shed 3 bases and J 2 bases; nucleotides not matched to a gene: 3.

This clonotype appeared many times. The chain links TRBV10-3 to TRBJ1-5; 7 bases agree with TRBD1. V was clipped by 10 bases and J by 0 bases; unmatched bases: 9. Germline CDR1 ENHRY, CDR2 SYGVKD. CDR3 length: 15 residues. The DNA of the CDR3 is TGTGCCACACGAGACAGGGCCTATAGCAATCAGCCCCAGCATTTT. Its translation is CATRDRAYSNQPQHF.

This clonotype was detected only a few times. The rearrangement uses TRBV2 and TRBJ2-2; D is undetermined. This CDR3 contains 15 residues. Trimming stripped 0 bases from V and 4 bases from J, with 9 bases between. The germline gives CDR1 SNHLY, CDR2 FYNNEI. The CDR3 nucleotides read TGTGCCAGCAGTGAAGCGTGGCCCAGCACCGGGGAGCTGTTTTTT. Translating it yields CASSEAWPSTGELFF.

This clonotype was seen only a few times. J is TRBJ2-5 and V is TRBV19, with 9 bases lining up with TRBD1. J gave up 3 bases and V 5 bases, and 10 bases lay outside the gene matches. Germline V gene lookup returns CDR1 LNHDA and CDR2 SQIVND (reference sequence). The CDR3 sequence is 16 residues long. The CDR3 loop is CASSPQYRGLEETQYF. The CDR3, as DNA: TGTGCCAGTAGTCCCCAATACAGGGGGCTTGAAGAGACCCAGTACTTC.

This clonotype appeared a single time. The V call is TRBV20-1, the J call TRBJ1-1; D is perhaps TRBD1 (5 bases). The germline V gene has CDR1 DFQATT and CDR2 SNEGSKA (reference sequence). Between the trimmed V and J ends, which lost 3 bases and 3 bases, there was a span of 11 bases. The CDR3 has 13 amino acids. The CDR3 spells CSASGGFYTEAFF. The CDR3 DNA is TGCAGTGCTAGCGGGGGGTTTTACACTGAAGCTTTCTTT.